A single sample is the source of the 24 T cell receptor beta chains below, sequenced in a study of blood T cell repertoires in COVID-19. Method: immunoSEQ multiplex PCR; TCRdb's copy keeps in-frame clones and lacks some. The sample shows about 370,000 clones, 89% of them seen only once. The specimen sequenced was peripheral blood. The receptors here all came from a woman between 25 and 40 years old with COVID-19, enrolled during active disease.

The count of this clone is one. The chain has TRBV14 and TRBJ2-3; maybe TRBD1 (7 bases). Germline assignment: CDR1 SGHDN and CDR2 FVKESK. V was pared by 0 bases and J by 5 bases, with 18 bases between. This CDR3 has 17 amino acids. The CDR3 DNA sequence: TGTGCCAGCAGCCAAGAAGGGGCAGGGGGGCGACTAGATACGCAGTATTTT. It is translated as CASSQEGAGGRLDTQYF.

V usage is TRBV3-1 (or the pseudogene TRBV3-2) and J usage is TRBJ2-4; 10 nucleotides line up with TRBD2. Trimming at V came to 4 bases and at J to 0 bases, leaving 9 bases not matched to a gene. The CDR3 loop spans 18 amino acids. CDR1 and CDR2 (germline): LGHDT, YNNKEL (reference sequence). The CDR3 protein is CASSPSKREGIAKNIQYF. The CDR3 nucleotides are TGTGCCAGCAGCCCGAGTAAGCGGGAGGGAATAGCCAAAAACATTCAGTACTTC.

This chain connects TRBV24-1 to TRBJ2-1; 14 nucleotides match TRBD2. With V trimmed by 4 bases and J by 4 bases, 8 bases remained unmatched. Germline V gives CDR1 KGHDR, CDR2 SFDVKD. The CDR3 runs 18 residues. CDR3 nucleotide sequence: TGTGCCACCAGTGACCCCCCGGGACTAGCGGGGGAATACAATGAGCAGTTCTTC. Its protein product is CATSDPPGLAGEYNEQFF.

Only one count was recorded for this clone. This chain connects TRBV6-1 to TRBJ2-7; 10 bases line up with TRBD1. Trimming took 3 bases from V and 1 from J; bases not matched to a gene: 3. Looked up from germline, CDR1 is MNHNS and CDR2 is SASEGT. The CDR3 contains 15 residues. The CDR3 protein is CASSDRQGASYEQYF. The CDR3 nucleotides read TGTGCCAGCAGTGACCGACAGGGGGCGTCCTACGAGCAGTACTTC.

This clone showed up just once. The V call is TRBV7-2, the J call TRBJ2-3; TRBD2 matches 8 bases. The CDR3 is 15 residues long. V trimming: 2 bases; J trimming: 2 bases; junction bases outside the gene matches: 3. From germline, CDR1 is SGHTA and CDR2 FQGNSA. CDR3 nucleotide sequence: TGTGCCAGCAGCTTAACTAGCGGTTACACAGATACGCAGTATTTT. It specifies CASSLTSGYTDTQYF.

The chain joins TRBV9 to TRBJ2-2; 9 bases are shared with TRBD2. CDR1 is SGDLS and CDR2 is YYNGEE in the germline V gene. The CDR3 is made up of 15 amino acids. J lost 6 bases, V lost 0 bases, and 3 bases had no gene match. CDR3 bases: TGTGCCAGCAGCGTAGGCGGGGGGGCCCCCGGGGAGCTGTTTTTT. Its translation is CASSVGGGAPGELFF.

The rearrangement joins TRBV27 to TRBJ1-2; D is perhaps TRBD1 (6 bases). Germline V gives CDR1 MNHEY, CDR2 SMNVEV (reference sequence). Trimming cost V 0 bases and J 2 bases, with 16 bases left between them. The CDR3 runs 17 residues. CDR3 bases: TGTGCCAGCAGTTTATCTTCCGGTATCGGACAGAACTATGGCTACACCTTC. Translation: CASSLSSGIGQNYGYTF.

This clone is a singleton in its sample. The V call is TRBV12-3 or TRBV12-4, the J call TRBJ2-2, with D possibly TRBD2 on 6 matching bases. This CDR3 contains 13 residues. V was clipped by 5 bases and J by 6 bases, with 10 bases between them. The CDR3 protein is CASSDSGAGELFF. As DNA, the CDR3 is TGTGCCAGCAGTGACTCGGGGGCCGGGGAGCTGTTTTTT.

The V call is TRBV6-2 or TRBV6-3, the J call TRBJ1-5; D is ambiguous. Germline values: CDR1 MNHEY, CDR2 SVGEGT. Trimming removed 5 bases from V and 0 bases from J, with 23 bases in between. The CDR3 has 19 residues. The DNA of the CDR3 is TGTGCCAGCAGTCCCCTTTTGCATCCTACCTCTCATAGCAATCAGCCCCAGCATTTT. Translating gives CASSPLLHPTSHSNQPQHF.

In its sample, this clone was seen a few times. The junction and the germline gene differ at one end; a read error may be behind it. This chain connects TRBV7-7 to TRBJ1-3; D call uncertain. The CDR3 length is 17 residues. Germline lookup yields CDR1 SSHAT and CDR2 FNYEAQ (reference sequence). CDR3 amino acids: CASSLPPGSNSGNTIYF. The CDR3 region has the DNA TGTGCTAGCAGCTTACCCCCCGGGAGTAACTCTGGAAACACCATATATTTT.

This clone was counted a single time. CDR3 sequence reads: CASSPPWTGGNYGYTF. In nucleotides, the CDR3 is TGTGCCAGCTCACCACCCTGGACAGGGGGTAACTATGGCTACACCTTC. V usage is TRBV18 and J usage is TRBJ1-2; TRBD1 aligns across 10 bases. Germline values: CDR1 KGHSH, CDR2 LQKENI. CDR3 length equals 16 residues. V lost 0 bases to trimming and J lost 1 base; unmatched junction nucleotides: 2.

The chain recombines TRBV7-2 with TRBJ1-2, with 7 bases matching TRBD1. The CDR3 runs 15 residues. V was clipped by 5 bases and J by 4 bases; unmatched bases: 10. CDR1 SGHTA and CDR2 FQGNSA come from the germline V gene. The DNA for the CDR3 is TGTGCCAGCAGCCAGACCCTGACAGGGACCTATGGCTACACCTTC. Its protein is CASSQTLTGTYGYTF.

The gene calls are TRBV19 and TRBJ1-5; 7 bases map to TRBD1. The V gene end was trimmed by 5 bases and the J gene end by 5 bases; junction bases not matched to a gene: 6. Germline CDR1 reads LNHDA; CDR2 reads SQIVND (reference sequence). The CDR3 has 14 amino acids. The CDR3 coding sequence is TGTGCCAGTAGTCCCGACAGGGTCGATCAGCCCCAGCATTTT. As protein: CASSPDRVDQPQHF. The variable domain in full, with the rest retrieved from reference TRBV19 and TRBJ1-5, is DGGITQSPKYLFRKEGQNVTLSCEQNLNHDAMYWYRQDPGQGLRLIYYSQIVNDFQKGDIAEGYSVSREKKESFPLTVTSAQKNPTAFYLCASSPDRVDQPQHFGDGTRLSIL.

This clone came up once. The CDR3 bases are TGTGCCAGCAGTTACTCGCCCGGGGAGGATGGCTACACCTTC. It encodes CASSYSPGEDGYTF. The chain couples TRBV6-6 to TRBJ1-2; D not resolved. With 0 bases removed from V and 6 bases from J, the gap between germline ends came to 11 bases. CDR1 is MNHNY, CDR2 SVGAGI, per germline (reference sequence). The CDR3 runs to 14 residues.

This sequence joins TRBV5-4 and TRBJ2-7, with a tentative D call TRBD1 (6 bases). The CDR3 length is 17 residues. Germline CDR1 and CDR2: SGHNT and YYREEE (reference sequence). V was trimmed by 1 base and J by 2 bases, leaving 19 bases between them. CDR3 nucleotide sequence: TGTGCCAGCAGCTTGAGTGTGTCGTCAGGGGAGACCTACGAGCAGTACTTC. Its protein is CASSLSVSSGETYEQYF.

The gene calls are TRBV11-3 and TRBJ2-1; TRBD1 aligns across 7 bases. From germline, CDR1 is SGHNT and CDR2 YENEEA. CDR3 length: 13 residues. Germline trimming cut 5 bases from V and 10 bases from J; bases unmatched to any gene: 8. CDR3 residues: CASSHNRQGEQFF. The CDR3 bases are TGTGCCAGCAGCCATAACAGACAGGGAGAGCAGTTCTTC.

V is TRBV5-1 and J is TRBJ1-1; D is unclear. V lost 0 bases, J lost 1 base, and 7 bases lay in between. Germline V lookup: CDR1 SGHRS, CDR2 YFSETQ. CDR3 length: 14 residues. The CDR3 protein is CASSLGEENTEAFF. CDR3 in DNA: TGCGCCAGCAGCTTGGGCGAGGAGAACACTGAAGCTTTCTTT.

The chain is built from TRBV11-2 and TRBJ1-2; maybe TRBD1 (6 bases). CDR1 is SGHAT and CDR2 is FQNNGV in the germline V gene. This CDR3 contains 16 residues. Trimming removed 2 bases at V and 0 bases at J, with 13 bases between. CDR3 in DNA: TGTGCCAGCAGCTTAAGGGGGAATACAGCTAACTATGGCTACACCTTC. It is translated as CASSLRGNTANYGYTF.

CDR3: CASSLSGGEAYNEQFF. The CDR3 nucleotides are TGTGCCAGCAGCTTAAGCGGGGGGGAGGCCTACAATGAGCAGTTCTTC. The chain joins TRBV7-2 to TRBJ2-1; 10 nucleotides agree with TRBD2. This CDR3 spans 16 amino acids. Germline loops: CDR1 SGHTA, CDR2 FQGNSA. V was clipped by 2 bases and J by 2 bases; unmatched bases: 3.

V and J are TRBV12-3 or TRBV12-4 and TRBJ1-1, with 7 bases identical to TRBD1. J lost 10 bases, V lost 6 bases, and 5 bases had no gene match. The CDR3 sequence is 11 residues long. This CDR3 is CASSQTGRAFF. The DNA for the CDR3 is TGTGCCAGCAGCCAGACAGGGAGAGCTTTCTTT.

Notes on this clone: The germline gene is not matched at one end of the junction; a read error may be the cause. The chain links TRBV2 to TRBJ1-1; 10 bases map to TRBD1. CDR1 is SNHLY, CDR2 FYNNEI, per germline. There are 13 residues in the CDR3. CDR3 coding DNA: TGTGCCAGCAGGGAAGACAGGGGGCGTCTAGCTTTCTTT. Amino acids: CASREDRGRLAFF.

V gene TRBV7-8 combines with J gene TRBJ1-2; D not resolved. Germline assignment: CDR1 SGHVS and CDR2 FQNEAQ. This CDR3 is 16 amino acids long. V lost 1 base and J 1 base, leaving 13 bases between the germline ends. In nucleotides, the CDR3 is TGTGCCAGCAGCTTAGTTGGAGGCAGCTTTAACTATGGCTACACCTTC. The encoded protein is CASSLVGGSFNYGYTF.

This clone occurred a few times. The V gene is TRBV7-6, the J gene TRBJ2-1, with 8 bases identical to TRBD2. Germline trimming cut 3 bases from V and 6 bases from J; bases unmatched to any gene: 7. The CDR3 is 15 residues long. The germline CDR1 and CDR2 sequences are SGHVS and FNYEAQ. This CDR3 is CASSFRGGPSNEQFF. Here the CDR3 DNA reads TGTGCCAGCAGCTTTCGGGGGGGGCCGTCCAATGAGCAGTTCTTC. The whole variable domain, filled in from reference TRBV7-6 and TRBJ2-1, reads GAGVSQSPRYKVTKRGQDVALRCDPISGHVSLYWYRQALGQGPEFLTYFNYEAQQDKSGLPNDRFSAERPEGSISTLTIQRTEQRDSAMYRCASSFRGGPSNEQFFGPGTRLTVL.

The J gene is TRBJ2-3, the V gene TRBV9, with 8 bases matching TRBD1. This CDR3 region has 15 residues. CDR1 and CDR2 from the germline V gene are SGDLS and YYNGEE. V shed 7 bases, J shed 4 bases, and the junction held 11 bases outside the gene matches. CDR3 sequence (DNA): TGTGCCAGCCAGCCGGAAGAGACAGGGGCAGATACGCAGTATTTT. Translating it yields CASQPEETGADTQYF.